The sequence of this TCR beta chain was determined in a study of beta chain features in type 1 diabetes. J was trimmed by 6 bases and V by 3 bases; bases with no gene match: 7. Germline CDR1 is GTSNPN and CDR2 is SVGIG (reference sequence). CDR3 length: 14 amino acids. General observations from the study: For Type 1 diabetes patients, all four CD4+ subsets carried TCRB CDR3s that were moderately but significantly shorter. VDJ junctions in type 1 diabetes patients carried more deletions and fewer insertions.

At least ten counts were recorded for this clone. As yet, its antigen is unknown. Every bit of the isolated RNA underwent reverse transcription, so sequencing read expressed TCRB transcripts. Several million reads were obtained on average from naive, central memory and regulatory T cell samples. The repertoire was sequenced with immunoSEQ multiplex PCR; TCRdb's copy has only in-frame clones and lacks some. The table records approximately 130,000 clones, around a sixth of them present only once. The V and J genes are TRBV30 and TRBJ2-7; 11 nucleotides line up with TRBD2. The sample taken for sequencing was central memory CD4+ T cells from blood. The source of this sequence is a man aged 18 to 30 with type 1 diabetes. CDR3 bases: TGTGCCTGGAGACAGAGACTAGCGGGAACCGAGCAGTACTTC. This codes for CAWRQRLAGTEQYF.